This TCR beta chain was captured in a study of shared clonotypes between healthy human individuals. This CDR3 has 13 residues. Germline CDR1 is SQVTM and CDR2 is ANQGSEA. V gave up 5 bases and J gave up 11 bases, with 18 bases separating them. Some clones are missing from TCRdb's copy, which holds only in-frame ones; the method was immunoSEQ multiplex PCR. The table has about 460,000 clones, approximately 71% seen once. The V gene is TRBV29-1, the J gene TRBJ2-2, with D possibly being TRBD2 (6 bases). The TCR was taken from a woman in her 40s in good health. Some clones in this sample may be carry-over from other donors' samples. The sequencing sample was made of PBMCs. The chain's CDR3 is CSVCLTAGGELFF. CDR3 bases: TGCAGCGTTTGTTTGACAGCGGGCGGCGAGCTGTTTTTT.